This passage covers 20 T cell receptor beta chains from one sample sequenced in a study of Ad26.COV2.S vaccination and SARS-CoV-2 variants. Treatment of the sample: some 19 received Ad26.COV2.S at low or high dose, single or two shots; roughly five received placebo; per-sample allocation not given. All samples were drawn on day 63, counting from the first vaccine or placebo injection. The assay was immunoSEQ multiplex PCR, and TCRdb's table has in-frame clones only and misses some. The data contain about 420,000 clones, around nine tenths of them singletons. This material consisted of peripheral blood, taken in a trial of Ad26.COV2.S vaccine versus placebo. The receptors were gathered from a person aged 18-65 years who received the Ad26.COV2.S COVID-19 vaccine or a placebo.

The chain combines TRBV7-2 with TRBJ2-5; TRBD1 is a possible D gene (7 bases). Germline lookup yields CDR1 SGHTA and CDR2 FQGNSA. The CDR3 sequence is 15 residues long. Trimming cost V 5 bases and J 5 bases, with 18 bases left between them. The CDR3 region is CASSPLPGGWETQYF. The CDR3 nucleotides read TGTGCCAGCAGCCCCCTCCCAGGGGGGTGGGAGACCCAGTACTTC.

The rearrangement links TRBV7-2 to TRBJ1-1; possible D gene TRBD1, 6 bases. V shed 1 base and J shed 8 bases, with 20 bases lying between them. Germline CDR1 reads SGHTA; CDR2 reads FQGNSA. CDR3 length: 16 residues. CDR3 DNA: TGTGCCAGCAGCTTAGAGGGGGACATGAATCGAGGCGAAGCTTTCTTT. As protein: CASSLEGDMNRGEAFF. The variable domain in full, with the rest retrieved from reference TRBV7-2 and TRBJ1-1, is GAGVSQSPSNKVTEKGKDVELRCDPISGHTALYWYRQSLGQGLEFLIYFQGNSAPDKSGLPSDRFSAERTGGSVSTLTIQRTQQEDSAVYLCASSLEGDMNRGEAFFGQGTRLTVV.

This clone was detected only a few times. V is TRBV7-6 and J is TRBJ1-1; no clear D gene. The CDR3 covers 12 residues. Looked up from germline, CDR1 is SGHVS and CDR2 is FNYEAQ. Between the trimmed V and J ends, which lost 3 bases and 5 bases, there was a span of 7 bases. CDR3 nucleotide sequence: TGTGCCAGCAGCTTGAGTGGTACTGAAGCTTTCTTT. It codes for CASSLSGTEAFF.

CDR3 nucleotides: TGTGCCAGCAGCCCATATAAGGGGGTTGAGCAGTTCTTC. It yields the protein CASSPYKGVEQFF. This chain connects TRBV3-1 (or the pseudogene TRBV3-2) to TRBJ2-1; a weak D match, TRBD1 (6 bases). CDR1 and CDR2 from the germline V gene are LGHDT and YNNKEL (reference sequence). The CDR3 sequence is 13 residues long. Deletions cut 4 bases from V and 9 bases from J, with 13 bases between.

The chain uses TRBV25-1 and TRBJ1-3; the D gene is possibly TRBD1 (5 bases). Trimming left V 5 bases short and J 5 bases short, with 13 bases between. Germline loops: CDR1 MGHDK, CDR2 SYGVNS. This CDR3 is 14 amino acids long. CDR3 sequence (DNA): TGTGCCAGCAGTTCTTCCTGGGGGAGAAACACCATATATTTT. It translates to CASSSSWGRNTIYF.

This chain uses TRBV7-9 with TRBJ2-7, with D perhaps matching TRBD2 (5 bases). Looked up from germline, CDR1 is SEHNR and CDR2 is FQNEAQ (reference sequence). Trimming took 5 bases from V and 3 from J, leaving 11 bases between them. CDR3 length: 13 amino acids. As DNA, the CDR3 is TGTGCCAGCAGCGCCCGGGAACGCTACGAGCAGTACTTC. This codes for CASSARERYEQYF.

This rearrangement joins TRBV19 to TRBJ1-5, with D uncertain. Deletions cut 6 bases from V and 6 bases from J, with 15 bases between. The CDR3 spans 14 residues. The germline CDR1 and CDR2 sequences are LNHDA and SQIVND (reference sequence). CDR3 region: CASSPRQDGQPQHF. The CDR3, as DNA: TGTGCCAGTAGCCCACGGCAGGATGGTCAGCCCCAGCATTTT.

V usage is TRBV6-5 and J usage is TRBJ2-3, with D uncertain. The germline CDR1 and CDR2 sequences are MNHEY and SVGAGI. The V end was cut by 0 bases, the J end by 5 bases, with 12 bases between. The CDR3 is made up of 15 amino acids. The CDR3 loop reads CASSYSRTRGDTQYF. The CDR3 region has the DNA TGTGCCAGCAGTTACTCCAGGACCCGTGGAGATACGCAGTATTTT.

The chain joins TRBV24-1 to TRBJ1-6; TRBD1 agrees at 10 bases. The germline CDR1 and CDR2 sequences are KGHDR and SFDVKD. V shed 0 bases, J shed 0 bases, and the junction held 4 bases outside the gene matches. The CDR3 is 19 residues long. CDR3 amino acids: CATSDLRDRGPSYNSPLHF. CDR3 coding DNA: TGTGCCACCAGTGATTTGCGGGACAGGGGACCCTCCTATAATTCACCCCTCCACTTT.

V is TRBV28 and J is TRBJ2-7; the D gene is possibly TRBD1 (6 bases). Germline V gives CDR1 MDHEN, CDR2 SYDVKM. The CDR3 is made up of 13 amino acids. The V end was cut by 6 bases, the J end by 5 bases, with 14 bases between. DNA of the CDR3: TGTGCCAGCAGGTTTACAGGGAGCCACGAGCAGTACTTC. As protein: CASRFTGSHEQYF.

The chain couples TRBV30 to TRBJ1-1, with a weak D call TRBD1 (5 bases). CDR1 GTSNPN and CDR2 SVGIG come from the germline V gene (reference sequence). V lost 8 bases to trimming and J lost 5 bases, with 18 bases between them. The CDR3 sequence is 13 residues long. CDR3 sequence: CAGGFGGRTEAFF. The CDR3 DNA sequence: TGTGCCGGGGGATTCGGGGGTCGGACTGAAGCTTTCTTT. Using reference TRBV30 and TRBJ1-1 for the parts outside the CDR3, the full variable domain is SQTIHQWPATLVQPVGSPLSLECTVEGTSNPNLYWYRQAAGRGLQLLFYSVGIGQISSEVPQNLSASRPQDRQFILSSKKLLLSDSGFYLCAGGFGGRTEAFFGQGTRLTVV.

The chain couples TRBV30 to TRBJ2-5; 8 bases match TRBD1. The CDR3 consists of 12 residues. Germline V gene data show CDR1 as GTSNPN and CDR2 as SVGIG (reference sequence). V was pared by 3 bases and J by 6 bases, with 3 bases of the junction left unmatched. The CDR3 loop reads CAWSTGGKTQYF. CDR3 nucleotide sequence: TGTGCCTGGAGCACAGGGGGGAAGACCCAGTACTTC.

This chain joins TRBV5-1 and TRBJ2-1, with 10 bases fitting TRBD1. The J segment lost 5 bases and the V segment lost 2 bases, leaving 4 bases of the junction unmatched. The germline V gene encodes CDR1 SGHRS and CDR2 YFSETQ. The CDR3 covers 15 residues. The CDR3 DNA is TGCGCCAGCAGCTTCGGGACAGGGGCCCACAATGAGCAGTTCTTC. It encodes CASSFGTGAHNEQFF. Full variable domain (remainder filled in from reference TRBV5-1 and TRBJ2-1): KAGVTQTPRYLIKTRGQQVTLSCSPISGHRSVSWYQQTPGQGLQFLFEYFSETQRNKGNFPGRFSGRQFSNSRSEMNVSTLELGDSALYLCASSFGTGAHNEQFFGPGTRLTVL.

This chain links TRBV7-2 with TRBJ1-5, with D possibly TRBD1 on 6 matching bases. Trimming removed 6 bases at V and 7 bases at J, with 19 bases between. CDR3 length equals 15 residues. Germline-derived CDR1 and CDR2 are SGHTA and FQGNSA. In DNA, the CDR3 is TGTGCCAGCAGTGCCAGGGGAGCTCTTTCGCAGCCCCAGCATTTT. It yields the protein CASSARGALSQPQHF.

This rearrangement joins TRBV7-6 to TRBJ2-1; 9 bases are a match to TRBD1. The V segment lost 5 bases and the J segment 4 bases; nucleotides outside the gene matches: 6. The CDR3 totals 15 residues. Germline V gives CDR1 SGHVS, CDR2 FNYEAQ. CDR3 amino acids: CASSPGTGLYNEQFF. CDR3 DNA sequence: TGTGCCAGCAGCCCTGGGACAGGGTTATACAATGAGCAGTTCTTC.

This clone appeared a few times. The chain uses TRBV7-9 and TRBJ2-1; 9 bases map to TRBD1. This CDR3 contains 14 residues. Trimming took 1 base from V and 8 from J; bases not matched to a gene: 3. In germline, CDR1 is SEHNR, CDR2 FQNEAQ (reference sequence). The chain's CDR3 is CASSLGTGVDEQFF. For the CDR3, the DNA is TGTGCCAGCAGCTTAGGGACAGGGGTTGATGAGCAGTTCTTC.

The chain combines TRBV7-6 with TRBJ2-7; 7 bases line up with TRBD1. Germline lookup yields CDR1 SGHVS and CDR2 FNYEAQ. This CDR3 comprises 16 residues. With 5 bases clipped from V and 0 bases from J, the junction kept 10 bases outside the gene matches. CDR3 bases: TGTGCCAGCAGCCCCAGGGGGTCCCTAAGCTCCTACGAGCAGTACTTC. Translating it yields CASSPRGSLSSYEQYF.

The genes are TRBV7-9 and TRBJ2-7, with 10 bases that match TRBD1. With V trimmed by 3 bases and J by 1 base, 6 bases remained unmatched. The CDR3 runs to 16 residues. The germline V gene encodes CDR1 SEHNR and CDR2 FQNEAQ (reference sequence). In nucleotides, the CDR3 is TGTGCCAGCAGCTTCAAAAGGGACAGGGGATCCTACGAGCAGTACTTC. Translated, it gives CASSFKRDRGSYEQYF.

J is TRBJ2-3 and V is TRBV3-1 (or the pseudogene TRBV3-2), with D perhaps matching TRBD2 (5 bases). Per the germline V gene, CDR1 is LGHDT and CDR2 is YNNKEL (reference sequence). There are 12 residues in the CDR3. V gave up 4 bases and J gave up 5 bases, with 7 bases separating them. CDR3 residues: CASSLEGDTQYF. As DNA, the CDR3 is TGTGCCAGCAGCCTAGAGGGAGATACGCAGTATTTT.

This chain uses TRBV7-2 with TRBJ1-3; D is uncertain. The CDR3 is 12 amino acids. The germline V gene encodes CDR1 SGHTA and CDR2 FQGNSA. With 1 base removed from V and 6 bases from J, the gap between germline ends came to 4 bases. The CDR3 region is CASSLDLNTIYF. The CDR3 nucleotides are TGTGCCAGCAGCTTAGATTTAAACACCATATATTTT.